This TCR beta chain stems from a study of blood T cell repertoires in COVID-19. Germline CDR1 and CDR2: LGHNA and YNFKEQ. The CDR3 has 16 residues. V lost 4 bases and J lost 1; bases outside the gene matches: 5. Using immunoSEQ multiplex PCR, the repertoire was profiled, and TCRdb retains in-frame clones only, with some absent. The sample records roughly 72,000 clones, 85% to 90% being singletons. The source material was peripheral blood. The chain carries TRBV4-2 and TRBJ2-2, with TRBD1 identical over 8 bases. This receptor was identified in a human donor in a cohort sampled during active COVID-19. CDR3 sequence (DNA): TGTGCCAGCAGCCTCCGAACAGGGGGGAACACCGGGGAGCTGTTTTTT. This codes for CASSLRTGGNTGELFF.